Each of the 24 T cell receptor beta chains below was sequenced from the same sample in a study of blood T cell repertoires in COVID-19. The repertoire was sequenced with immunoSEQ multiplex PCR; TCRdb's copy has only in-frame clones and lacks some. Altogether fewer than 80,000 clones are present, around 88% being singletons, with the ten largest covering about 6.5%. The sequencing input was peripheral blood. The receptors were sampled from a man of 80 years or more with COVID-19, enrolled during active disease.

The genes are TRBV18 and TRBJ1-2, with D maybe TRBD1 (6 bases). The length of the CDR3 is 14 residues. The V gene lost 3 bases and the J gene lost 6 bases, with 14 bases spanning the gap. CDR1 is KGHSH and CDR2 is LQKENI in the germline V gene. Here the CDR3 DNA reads TGTGCCAGCTCACCGAGACAGGATATGGATGGCTACACCTTC. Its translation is CASSPRQDMDGYTF. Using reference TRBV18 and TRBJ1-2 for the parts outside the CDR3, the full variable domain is NAGVMQNPRHLVRRRGQEARLRCSPMKGHSHVYWYRQLPEEGLKFMVYLQKENIIDESGMPKERFSAEFPKEGPSILRIQQVVRGDSAAYFCASSPRQDMDGYTFGSGTRLTVV.

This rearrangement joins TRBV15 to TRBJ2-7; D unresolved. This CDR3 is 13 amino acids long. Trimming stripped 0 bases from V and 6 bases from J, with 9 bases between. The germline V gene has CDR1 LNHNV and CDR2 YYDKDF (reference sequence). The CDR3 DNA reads TGTGCCACCAGCAGAGATCCCGGGTTCGAGCAGTACTTC. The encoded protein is CATSRDPGFEQYF.

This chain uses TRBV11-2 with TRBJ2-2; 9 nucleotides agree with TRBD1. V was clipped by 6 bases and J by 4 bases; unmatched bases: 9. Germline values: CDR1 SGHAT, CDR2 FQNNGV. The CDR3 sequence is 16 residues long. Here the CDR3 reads CASRSPGQGGTGELFF. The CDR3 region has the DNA TGTGCCAGCAGATCTCCGGGACAGGGAGGCACCGGGGAGCTGTTTTTT.

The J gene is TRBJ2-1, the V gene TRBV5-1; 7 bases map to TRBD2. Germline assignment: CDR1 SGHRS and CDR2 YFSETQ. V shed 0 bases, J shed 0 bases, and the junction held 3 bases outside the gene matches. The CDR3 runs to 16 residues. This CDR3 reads CASSLDGGSSYNEQFF. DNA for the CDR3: TGCGCCAGCAGCTTGGACGGGGGGAGCTCCTACAATGAGCAGTTCTTC.

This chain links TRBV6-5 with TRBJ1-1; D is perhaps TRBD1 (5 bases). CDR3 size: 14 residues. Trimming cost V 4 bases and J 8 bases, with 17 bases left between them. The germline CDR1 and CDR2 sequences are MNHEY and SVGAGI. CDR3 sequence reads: CASSFRGGREEAFF. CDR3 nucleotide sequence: TGTGCCAGCAGTTTCCGGGGCGGGCGGGAAGAAGCTTTCTTT.

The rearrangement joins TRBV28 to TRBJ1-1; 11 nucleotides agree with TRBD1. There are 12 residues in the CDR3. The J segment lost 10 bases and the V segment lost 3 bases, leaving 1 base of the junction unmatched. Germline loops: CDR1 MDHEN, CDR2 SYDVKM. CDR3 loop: CASSFGTGGAFF. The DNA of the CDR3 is TGTGCCAGCAGTTTTGGGACAGGGGGAGCTTTCTTT.

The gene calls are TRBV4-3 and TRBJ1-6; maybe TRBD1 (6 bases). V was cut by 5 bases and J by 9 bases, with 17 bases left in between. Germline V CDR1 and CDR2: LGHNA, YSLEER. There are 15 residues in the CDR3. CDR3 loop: CASSTGNGWGSPLHF. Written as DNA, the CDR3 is TGCGCCAGCAGCACAGGGAACGGTTGGGGTTCACCCCTCCACTTT.

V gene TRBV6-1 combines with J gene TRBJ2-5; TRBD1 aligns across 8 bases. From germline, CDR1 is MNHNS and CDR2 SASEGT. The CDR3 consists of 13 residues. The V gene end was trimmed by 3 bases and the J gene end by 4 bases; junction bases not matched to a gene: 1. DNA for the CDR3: TGTGCCAGCAGTGAGACAGGGGTAGAGACCCAGTACTTC. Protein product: CASSETGVETQYF.

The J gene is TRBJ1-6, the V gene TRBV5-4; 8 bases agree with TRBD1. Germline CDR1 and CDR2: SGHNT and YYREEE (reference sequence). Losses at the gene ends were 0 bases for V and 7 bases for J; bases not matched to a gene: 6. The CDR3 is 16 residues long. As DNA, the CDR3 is TGTGCCAGCAGCTTGGCATCCAGGGGGCAAAATTCACCCCTCCACTTT. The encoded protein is CASSLASRGQNSPLHF.

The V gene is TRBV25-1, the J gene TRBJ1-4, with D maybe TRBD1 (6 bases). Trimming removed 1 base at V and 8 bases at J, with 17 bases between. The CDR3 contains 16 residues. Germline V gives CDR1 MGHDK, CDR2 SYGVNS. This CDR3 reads CASSELAAGAREKLFF. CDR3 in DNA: TGTGCCAGCAGTGAATTGGCGGCGGGGGCACGGGAAAAACTGTTTTTT.

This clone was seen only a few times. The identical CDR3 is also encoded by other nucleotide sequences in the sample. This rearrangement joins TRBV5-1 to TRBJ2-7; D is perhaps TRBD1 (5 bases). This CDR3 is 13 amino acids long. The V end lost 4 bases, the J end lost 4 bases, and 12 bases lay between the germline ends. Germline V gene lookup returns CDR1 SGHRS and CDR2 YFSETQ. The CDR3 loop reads CASSADQGYEQYF. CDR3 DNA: TGCGCCAGCAGCGCGGACCAGGGTTACGAGCAGTACTTC.

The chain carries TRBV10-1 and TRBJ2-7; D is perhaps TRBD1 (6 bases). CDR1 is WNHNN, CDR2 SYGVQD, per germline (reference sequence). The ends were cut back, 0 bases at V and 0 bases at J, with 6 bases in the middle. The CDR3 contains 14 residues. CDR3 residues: CASSESTGSYEQYF. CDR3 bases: TGCGCCAGCAGTGAGTCGACAGGCTCCTACGAGCAGTACTTC.

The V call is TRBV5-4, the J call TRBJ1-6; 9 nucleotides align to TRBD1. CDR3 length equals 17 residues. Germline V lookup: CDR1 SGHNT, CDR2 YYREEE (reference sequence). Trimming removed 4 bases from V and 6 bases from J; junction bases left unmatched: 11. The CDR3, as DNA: TGTGCCAGCAGCCCCTCGTCCGGACAGGGGATTAATTCACCCCTCCACTTT. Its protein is CASSPSSGQGINSPLHF.

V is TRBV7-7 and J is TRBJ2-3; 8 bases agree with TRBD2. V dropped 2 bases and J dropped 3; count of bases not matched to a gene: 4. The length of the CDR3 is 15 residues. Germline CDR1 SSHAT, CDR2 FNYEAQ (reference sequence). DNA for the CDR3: TGTGCCAGCAGCTTATCGGGACTAGAGACAGATACGCAGTATTTT. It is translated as CASSLSGLETDTQYF. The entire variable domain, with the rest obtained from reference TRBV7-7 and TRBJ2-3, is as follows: GAGVSQSPRYKVTKRGQDVTLRCDPISSHATLYWYQQALGQGPEFLTYFNYEAQPDKSGLPSDRFSAERPEGSISTLTIQRTEQRDSAMYRCASSLSGLETDTQYFGPGTRLTVL.

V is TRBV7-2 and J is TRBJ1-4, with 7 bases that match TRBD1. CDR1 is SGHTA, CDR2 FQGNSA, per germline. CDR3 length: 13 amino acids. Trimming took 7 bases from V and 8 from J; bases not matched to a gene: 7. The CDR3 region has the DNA TGTGCCAGCACCCAAGGACAGGAGGAAAAACTGTTTTTT. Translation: CASTQGQEEKLFF.

CDR3 sequence (DNA): TGTGCCAGCTCCCCGGTTGGAGAGACCCAGTACTTC. This encodes CASSPVGETQYF. The V call is TRBV18, the J call TRBJ2-5; D uncertain. Germline lookup yields CDR1 KGHSH and CDR2 LQKENI. The CDR3 extends over 12 amino acids. V was cut by 6 bases and J by 4 bases, with 9 bases left in between.

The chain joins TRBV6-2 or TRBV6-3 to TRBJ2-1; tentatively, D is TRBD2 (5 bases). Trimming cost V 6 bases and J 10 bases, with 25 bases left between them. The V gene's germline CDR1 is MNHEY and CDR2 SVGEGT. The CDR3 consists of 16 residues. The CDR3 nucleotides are TGTGCCAGCAGCGACCCGGATCCGGGGAGTATTAGCGAGCAGTTCTTC. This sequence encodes CASSDPDPGSISEQFF.

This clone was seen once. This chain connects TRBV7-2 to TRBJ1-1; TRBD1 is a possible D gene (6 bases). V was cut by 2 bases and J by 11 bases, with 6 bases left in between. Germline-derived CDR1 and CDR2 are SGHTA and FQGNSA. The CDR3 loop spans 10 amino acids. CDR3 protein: CASSLRGAFF. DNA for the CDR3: TGTGCCAGCAGCTTAAGGGGGGCTTTCTTT.

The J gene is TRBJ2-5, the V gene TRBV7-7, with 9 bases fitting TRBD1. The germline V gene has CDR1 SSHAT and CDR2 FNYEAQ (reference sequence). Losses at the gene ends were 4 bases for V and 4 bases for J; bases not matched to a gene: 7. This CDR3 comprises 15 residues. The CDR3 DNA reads TGTGCCAGCAGCTACAGGGGGCAACGGGGAGAGACCCAGTACTTC. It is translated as CASSYRGQRGETQYF.

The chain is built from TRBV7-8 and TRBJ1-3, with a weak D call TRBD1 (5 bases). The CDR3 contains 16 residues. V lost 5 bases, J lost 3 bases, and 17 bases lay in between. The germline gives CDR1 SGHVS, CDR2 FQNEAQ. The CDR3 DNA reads TGTGCCAGCAGCACAACGGGGGGAGCCCTTGGAAACACCATATATTTT. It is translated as CASSTTGGALGNTIYF.

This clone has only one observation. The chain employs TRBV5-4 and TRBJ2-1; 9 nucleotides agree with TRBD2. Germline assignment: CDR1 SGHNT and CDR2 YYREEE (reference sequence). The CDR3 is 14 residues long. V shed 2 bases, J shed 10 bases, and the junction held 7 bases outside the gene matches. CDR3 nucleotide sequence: TGTGCCAGCAGCTTCGAAGCGGGGGGACGGGAGCAGTTCTTC. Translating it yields CASSFEAGGREQFF.

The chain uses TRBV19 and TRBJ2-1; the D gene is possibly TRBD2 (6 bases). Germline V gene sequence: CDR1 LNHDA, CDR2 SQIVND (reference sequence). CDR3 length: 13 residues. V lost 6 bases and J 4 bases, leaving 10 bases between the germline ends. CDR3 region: CASRDYSYNEQFF. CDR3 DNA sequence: TGTGCCAGTAGGGACTATTCGTACAATGAGCAGTTCTTC. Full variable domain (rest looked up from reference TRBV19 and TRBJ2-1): DGGITQSPKYLFRKEGQNVTLSCEQNLNHDAMYWYRQDPGQGLRLIYYSQIVNDFQKGDIAEGYSVSREKKESFPLTVTSAQKNPTAFYLCASRDYSYNEQFFGPGTRLTVL.

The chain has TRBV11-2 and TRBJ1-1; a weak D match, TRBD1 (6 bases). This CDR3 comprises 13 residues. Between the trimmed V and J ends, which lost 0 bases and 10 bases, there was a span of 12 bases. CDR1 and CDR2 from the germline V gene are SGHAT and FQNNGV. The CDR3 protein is CASSLDLQGRAFF. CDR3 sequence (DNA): TGTGCCAGCAGCTTAGACCTACAGGGTAGAGCTTTCTTT.

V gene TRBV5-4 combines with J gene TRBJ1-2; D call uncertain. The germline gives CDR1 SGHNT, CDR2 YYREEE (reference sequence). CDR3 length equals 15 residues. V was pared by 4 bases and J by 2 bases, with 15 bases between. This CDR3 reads CASSPDGGGNYGYTF. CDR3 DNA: TGTGCCAGCAGCCCGGACGGCGGAGGCAACTATGGCTACACCTTC.